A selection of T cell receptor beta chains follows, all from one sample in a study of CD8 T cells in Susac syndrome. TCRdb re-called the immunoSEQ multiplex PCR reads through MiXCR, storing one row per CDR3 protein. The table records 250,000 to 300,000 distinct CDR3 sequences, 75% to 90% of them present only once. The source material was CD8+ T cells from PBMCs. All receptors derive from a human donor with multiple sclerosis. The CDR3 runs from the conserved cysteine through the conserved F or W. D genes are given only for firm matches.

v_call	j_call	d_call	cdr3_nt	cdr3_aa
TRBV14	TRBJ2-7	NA	TGTGCCAGCAGCCAAGAGCGCTACGAGCAGTACTTC	CASSQERYEQYF
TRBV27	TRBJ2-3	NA	TGTGCCAGCAGTTTTTTCTCTGGGATGGATACGCAGTATTTT	CASSFFSGMDTQYF
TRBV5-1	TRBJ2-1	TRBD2	TGCGCCAGCGCGGGGGCCCTAGCGGGATCCTACAATGAGCAGTTCTTC	CASAGALAGSYNEQFF
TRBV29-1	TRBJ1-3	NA	TGCAGCACCCGGGGAGGGGAGGACACCATATATTTT	CSTRGGEDTIYF
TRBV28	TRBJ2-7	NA	TGTGCCAGCAGTTTTAACAGGGCCTACGAGCAGTACTTC	CASSFNRAYEQYF
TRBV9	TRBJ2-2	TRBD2	TGTGCCAGCAGCCCCCGTCTTGGGCCCGGGACTAGCGGGAGGACGGACACCGGGGAGCTGTTTTTT	CASSPRLGPGTSGRTDTGELFF
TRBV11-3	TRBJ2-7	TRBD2	TGTGCCAGCAGCTTAGAAGGTAGCGGGGACTACGAGCAGTACTTC	CASSLEGSGDYEQYF
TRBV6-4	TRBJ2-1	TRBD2	TGTGCCAGCAGTCAGTCTAGCGGATCCTACAATGAGCAGTTCTTC	CASSQSSGSYNEQFF
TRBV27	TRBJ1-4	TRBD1	TGTGCCAGCAGTCCCCCCCTTATTGGACAGGGTCGAAAACTGTTTTTT	CASSPPLIGQGRKLFF
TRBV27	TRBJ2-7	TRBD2	TGTGCCAGCAGTTTACGGACTAGCGGGGGAGAGCAGTACTTC	CASSLRTSGGEQYF
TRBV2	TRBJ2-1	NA	TGTGCCGGCCGCCTGGTGGCAGTCCCTGGCAATGAGCAGTTCTTC	CAGRLVAVPGNEQFF
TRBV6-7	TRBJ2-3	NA	TGTGCCAGCAGTTACAGGGGTCCCACAGATACGCAGTATTTT	CASSYRGPTDTQYF